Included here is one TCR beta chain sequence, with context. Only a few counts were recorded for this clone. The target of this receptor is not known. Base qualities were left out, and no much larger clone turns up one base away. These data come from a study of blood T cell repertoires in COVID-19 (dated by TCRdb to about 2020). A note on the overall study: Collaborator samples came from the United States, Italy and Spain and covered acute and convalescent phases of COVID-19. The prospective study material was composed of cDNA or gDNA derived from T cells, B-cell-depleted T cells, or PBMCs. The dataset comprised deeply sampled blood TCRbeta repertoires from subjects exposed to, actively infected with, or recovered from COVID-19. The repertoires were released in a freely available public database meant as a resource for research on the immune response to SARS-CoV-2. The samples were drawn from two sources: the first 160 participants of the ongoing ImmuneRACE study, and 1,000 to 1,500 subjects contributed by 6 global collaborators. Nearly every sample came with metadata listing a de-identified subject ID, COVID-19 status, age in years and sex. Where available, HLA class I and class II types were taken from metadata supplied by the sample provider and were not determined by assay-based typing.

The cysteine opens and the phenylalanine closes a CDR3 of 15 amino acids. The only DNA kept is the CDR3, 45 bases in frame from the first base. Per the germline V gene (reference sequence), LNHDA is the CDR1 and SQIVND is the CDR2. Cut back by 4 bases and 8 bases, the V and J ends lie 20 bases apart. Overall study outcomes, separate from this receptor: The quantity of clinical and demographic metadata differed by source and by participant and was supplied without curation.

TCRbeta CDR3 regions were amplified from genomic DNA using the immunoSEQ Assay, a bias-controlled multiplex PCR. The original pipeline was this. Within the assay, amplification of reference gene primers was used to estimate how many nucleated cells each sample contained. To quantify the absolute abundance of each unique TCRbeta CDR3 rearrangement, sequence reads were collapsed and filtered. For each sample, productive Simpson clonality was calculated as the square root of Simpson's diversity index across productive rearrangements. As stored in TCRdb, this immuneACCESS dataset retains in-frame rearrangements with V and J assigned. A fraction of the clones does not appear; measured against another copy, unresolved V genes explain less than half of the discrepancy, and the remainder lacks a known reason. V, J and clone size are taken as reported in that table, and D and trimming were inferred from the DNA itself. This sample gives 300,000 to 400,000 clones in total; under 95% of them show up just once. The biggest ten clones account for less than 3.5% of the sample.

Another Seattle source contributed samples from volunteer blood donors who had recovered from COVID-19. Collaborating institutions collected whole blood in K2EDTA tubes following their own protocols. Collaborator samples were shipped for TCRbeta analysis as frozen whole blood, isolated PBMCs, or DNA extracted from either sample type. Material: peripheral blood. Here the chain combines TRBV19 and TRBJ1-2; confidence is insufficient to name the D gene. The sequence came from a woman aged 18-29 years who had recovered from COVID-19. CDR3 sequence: CASSRRQAGVDGYTF. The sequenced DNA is TGTGCCAGTAGTAGGCGACAAGCCGGGGTAGACGGCTACACCTTC.